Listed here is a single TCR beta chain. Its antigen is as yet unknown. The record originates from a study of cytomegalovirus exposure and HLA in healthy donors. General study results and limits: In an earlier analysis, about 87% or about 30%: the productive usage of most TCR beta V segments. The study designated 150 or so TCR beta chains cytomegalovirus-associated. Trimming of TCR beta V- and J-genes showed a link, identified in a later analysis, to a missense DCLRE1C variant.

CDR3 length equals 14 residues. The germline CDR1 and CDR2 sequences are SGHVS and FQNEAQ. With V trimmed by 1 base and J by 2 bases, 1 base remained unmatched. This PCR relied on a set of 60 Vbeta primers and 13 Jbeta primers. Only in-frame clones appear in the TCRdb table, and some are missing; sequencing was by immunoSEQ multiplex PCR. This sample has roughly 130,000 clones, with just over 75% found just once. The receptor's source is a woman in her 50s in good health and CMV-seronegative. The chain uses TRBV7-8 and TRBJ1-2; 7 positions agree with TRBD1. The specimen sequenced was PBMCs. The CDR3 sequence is CASSLGGQNYGYTF. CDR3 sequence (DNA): TGTGCCAGCAGCTTAGGGGGACAGAACTATGGCTACACCTTC.